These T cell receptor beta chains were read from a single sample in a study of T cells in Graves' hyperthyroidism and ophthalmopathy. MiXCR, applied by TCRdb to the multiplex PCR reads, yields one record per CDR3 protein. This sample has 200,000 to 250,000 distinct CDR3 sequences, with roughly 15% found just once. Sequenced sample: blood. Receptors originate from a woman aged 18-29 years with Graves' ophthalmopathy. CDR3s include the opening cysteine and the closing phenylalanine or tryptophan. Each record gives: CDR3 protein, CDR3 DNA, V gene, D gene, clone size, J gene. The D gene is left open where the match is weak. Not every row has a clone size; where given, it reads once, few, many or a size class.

CDR3aa: CASSHPTRGPKVLGYTF; CDR3nt: TGCGCCAGCAGCCATCCCACCCGGGGCCCCAAGGTCCTTGGCTACACCTTC; v_gene: TRBV4-1; d_gene: NA; abundance: NA; j_gene: TRBJ1-2
CDR3aa: CASSSDFLSSYNSPLHF; CDR3nt: TGTGCCAGCAGCTCGGACTTTTTGAGCTCCTATAATTCACCCCTCCACTTT; v_gene: TRBV7-2; d_gene: NA; abundance: many; j_gene: TRBJ1-6
CDR3aa: CSARWGGHTDTQYF; CDR3nt: TGCAGTGCTAGATGGGGGGGACACACAGATACGCAGTATTTT; v_gene: TRBV20-1; d_gene: NA; abundance: many; j_gene: TRBJ2-3
CDR3aa: CASSLAAATSEQYF; CDR3nt: TGTGCCAGCAGCTTAGCGGCTGCGACAAGCGAGCAGTACTTC; v_gene: TRBV7-9; d_gene: NA; abundance: many; j_gene: TRBJ2-7
CDR3aa: CASSLDWVRSDTQYF; CDR3nt: TGTGCCAGCAGCTTAGATTGGGTTCGTAGTGATACGCAGTATTTT; v_gene: TRBV11-2; d_gene: NA; abundance: many; j_gene: TRBJ2-3
CDR3aa: CSAPISGSSYEQYF; CDR3nt: TGCAGTGCTCCGATTAGCGGGAGCTCCTACGAGCAGTACTTC; v_gene: TRBV20-1; d_gene: TRBD2; abundance: NA; j_gene: TRBJ2-7
CDR3aa: CASSFKYQETQYF; CDR3nt: TGTGCCAGCAGCTTCAAGTACCAAGAGACCCAGTACTTC; v_gene: TRBV11-2; d_gene: NA; abundance: NA; j_gene: TRBJ2-5
CDR3aa: CASSPRVGAIETQYF; CDR3nt: TGTGCCAGCAGTCCCCGAGTGGGGGCAATAGAGACCCAGTACTTC; v_gene: TRBV28; d_gene: NA; abundance: many; j_gene: TRBJ2-5
CDR3aa: CAWSPRVGGDNTGELFF; CDR3nt: TGTGCCTGGAGCCCTAGGGTTGGCGGGGATAACACCGGGGAGCTGTTTTTT; v_gene: TRBV30; d_gene: NA; abundance: many; j_gene: TRBJ2-2
CDR3aa: CASSLDNRVSQETQYF; CDR3nt: TGTGCCAGCAGCTTAGATAACAGGGTATCCCAAGAGACCCAGTACTTC; v_gene: TRBV11-2; d_gene: NA; abundance: many; j_gene: TRBJ2-5
CDR3aa: CASSFRQGGYNEQFF; CDR3nt: TGTGCCAGCAGTTTTCGACAGGGAGGCTACAATGAGCAGTTCTTC; v_gene: TRBV27; d_gene: NA; abundance: many; j_gene: TRBJ2-1
CDR3aa: CASSLSPGGGYNEQFF; CDR3nt: TGTGCCAGCAGTTTATCCCCGGGAGGAGGTTACAATGAGCAGTTCTTC; v_gene: TRBV28; d_gene: TRBD2; abundance: many; j_gene: TRBJ2-1
CDR3aa: CASSAPSGRYEQFF; CDR3nt: TGTGCCAGCAGTGCCCCTAGCGGGAGGTATGAGCAGTTCTTC; v_gene: TRBV2; d_gene: TRBD2; abundance: NA; j_gene: TRBJ2-1
CDR3aa: CASSLVGSGANVLTF; CDR3nt: TGTGCCAGCAGCTTAGTGGGCTCTGGGGCCAACGTCCTGACTTTC; v_gene: TRBV5-4; d_gene: NA; abundance: many; j_gene: TRBJ2-6
CDR3aa: CASRGTSGIPRFF; CDR3nt: TGTGCCAGCAGGGGGACTAGCGGGATCCCCCGGTTCTTC; v_gene: TRBV6-2/TRBV6-3; d_gene: TRBD2; abundance: many; j_gene: TRBJ2-1
CDR3aa: CASSQAGAFTDTQYF; CDR3nt: TGTGCCAGCAGCCAAGCGGGAGCCTTCACAGATACGCAGTATTTT; v_gene: TRBV3-1; d_gene: NA; abundance: many; j_gene: TRBJ2-3
CDR3aa: CATTTSGATKNIQYF; CDR3nt: TGTGCCACCACGACTAGCGGAGCCACCAAAAACATTCAGTACTTC; v_gene: TRBV6-1; d_gene: TRBD2; abundance: many; j_gene: TRBJ2-4
CDR3aa: CASSYHFRDRQETQYF; CDR3nt: TGTGCCAGCAGCTATCACTTCCGGGACCGCCAAGAGACCCAGTACTTC; v_gene: TRBV28; d_gene: NA; abundance: many; j_gene: TRBJ2-5
CDR3aa: CASSSDGGETQYF; CDR3nt: TGTGCCAGCAGCTCGGATGGCGGAGAGACCCAGTACTTC; v_gene: TRBV7-9; d_gene: NA; abundance: many; j_gene: TRBJ2-5
CDR3aa: CSARESRRETQYF; CDR3nt: TGCAGTGCTAGAGAGTCTAGGAGGGAGACCCAGTACTTC; v_gene: TRBV20-1; d_gene: NA; abundance: many; j_gene: TRBJ2-5
CDR3aa: CASSSSPVRIMNTEAFF; CDR3nt: TGTGCCAGCAGCTCCTCACCGGTACGAATTATGAACACTGAAGCTTTCTTT; v_gene: TRBV5-8; d_gene: NA; abundance: many; j_gene: TRBJ1-1
CDR3aa: CASSPEVNREIAGYTF; CDR3nt: TGTGCCAGCTCACCAGAAGTGAACAGGGAGATAGCTGGCTACACCTTC; v_gene: TRBV18; d_gene: NA; abundance: many; j_gene: TRBJ1-2
CDR3aa: CAWRYTGAGGAFF; CDR3nt: TGTGCCTGGAGGTATACCGGGGCCGGGGGAGCTTTCTTT; v_gene: TRBV30; d_gene: NA; abundance: once; j_gene: TRBJ1-1
CDR3aa: CASRDTFTGVPGNTIYF; CDR3nt: TGTGCCAGCAGGGATACCTTCACAGGGGTCCCTGGAAACACCATATATTTT; v_gene: TRBV6-1; d_gene: TRBD1; abundance: many; j_gene: TRBJ1-3
CDR3aa: CASSPWGWDAGRAFF; CDR3nt: TGTGCCAGCAGCCCATGGGGTTGGGACGCCGGTCGTGCTTTCTTT; v_gene: TRBV3-1; d_gene: NA; abundance: NA; j_gene: TRBJ1-1
CDR3aa: CSADMGVGYTF; CDR3nt: TGCAGTGCCGACATGGGGGTCGGCTACACCTTC; v_gene: TRBV20-1; d_gene: NA; abundance: many; j_gene: TRBJ1-2
CDR3aa: CASSPPGTSGRAKEQFF; CDR3nt: TGTGCCAGCTCACCACCGGGGACTAGCGGGAGGGCCAAAGAGCAGTTCTTC; v_gene: TRBV18; d_gene: TRBD2; abundance: NA; j_gene: TRBJ2-1
CDR3aa: CASSRTPGAGGRTGELFF; CDR3nt: TGCGCCAGCAGCCGGACCCCAGGGGCGGGGGGGCGGACCGGGGAGCTGTTTTTT; v_gene: TRBV4-1; d_gene: TRBD2; abundance: NA; j_gene: TRBJ2-2
CDR3aa: CASSSPHHYGYTF; CDR3nt: TGTGCCAGTAGTAGTCCCCACCACTATGGCTACACCTTC; v_gene: TRBV19; d_gene: NA; abundance: many; j_gene: TRBJ1-2
CDR3aa: CASSGQAYEQYF; CDR3nt: TGTGCCAGCAGTGGACAGGCGTACGAGCAGTACTTC; v_gene: TRBV2; d_gene: NA; abundance: NA; j_gene: TRBJ2-7
CDR3aa: CASSSRTGGANGYTF; CDR3nt: TGTGCCAGCAGTTCTCGGACAGGGGGCGCGAATGGCTACACCTTC; v_gene: TRBV28; d_gene: TRBD1; abundance: NA; j_gene: TRBJ1-2
CDR3aa: CASSRAKEYDTQYF; CDR3nt: TGTGCCAGCAGTAGGGCCAAGGAGTACGATACGCAGTATTTT; v_gene: TRBV9; d_gene: NA; abundance: few; j_gene: TRBJ2-3
CDR3aa: CASSDRGATYEQYF; CDR3nt: TGTGCCAGCAGTGACAGGGGGGCCACCTACGAGCAGTACTTC; v_gene: TRBV6-1; d_gene: NA; abundance: many; j_gene: TRBJ2-7
CDR3aa: CASSHLGQGGNTEAFF; CDR3nt: TGTGCCAGCAGCCACCTCGGACAGGGGGGGAACACTGAAGCTTTCTTT; v_gene: TRBV28; d_gene: TRBD1; abundance: medium-sized; j_gene: TRBJ1-1
CDR3aa: CASSSSGLAGGPQETQYF; CDR3nt: TGTGCCAGCAGCTCGTCGGGACTAGCGGGAGGACCCCAAGAGACCCAGTACTTC; v_gene: TRBV7-2; d_gene: TRBD2; abundance: NA; j_gene: TRBJ2-5
CDR3aa: CATSDRLAGVGQETQYF; CDR3nt: TGTGCCACCAGTGACCGACTAGCGGGGGTCGGCCAAGAGACCCAGTACTTC; v_gene: TRBV24-1; d_gene: TRBD2; abundance: many; j_gene: TRBJ2-5
CDR3aa: CASSYTLQSYGYTF; CDR3nt: TGTGCCAGCAGTTACACACTCCAGAGCTATGGCTACACCTTC; v_gene: TRBV6-5; d_gene: NA; abundance: many; j_gene: TRBJ1-2
CDR3aa: CASRSGTGGETQYF; CDR3nt: TGTGCCAGCAGGTCCGGGACAGGGGGAGAGACCCAGTACTTC; v_gene: TRBV7-3; d_gene: TRBD1; abundance: many; j_gene: TRBJ2-5
CDR3aa: CASRGGLAGVIETQYF; CDR3nt: TGTGCCAGCAGGGGCGGACTAGCGGGAGTCATAGAGACCCAGTACTTC; v_gene: TRBV2; d_gene: TRBD2; abundance: many; j_gene: TRBJ2-5
CDR3aa: CASSQDLSYGAEQFF; CDR3nt: TGCGCCAGCAGCCAAGATCTTTCCTACGGGGCCGAGCAGTTCTTC; v_gene: TRBV4-3; d_gene: NA; abundance: many; j_gene: TRBJ2-1
CDR3aa: CSAEGGRTEAFF; CDR3nt: TGCAGCGCCGAGGGGGGGAGAACTGAAGCTTTCTTT; v_gene: TRBV29-1; d_gene: NA; abundance: many; j_gene: TRBJ1-1
CDR3aa: CASSLPDRDSEAFF; CDR3nt: TGTGCCAGCAGCCTCCCAGACAGGGATTCTGAAGCTTTCTTT; v_gene: TRBV3-1; d_gene: TRBD1; abundance: many; j_gene: TRBJ1-1
CDR3aa: CASSLVLAGAPYNEQFF; CDR3nt: TGCGCCAGCAGCTTGGTTCTAGCGGGAGCCCCCTACAATGAGCAGTTCTTC; v_gene: TRBV5-1; d_gene: TRBD2; abundance: few; j_gene: TRBJ2-1
CDR3aa: CASSDSEGYTGELFF; CDR3nt: TGTGCCAGCAGTGACTCTGAAGGATACACCGGGGAGCTGTTTTTT; v_gene: TRBV6-4; d_gene: NA; abundance: NA; j_gene: TRBJ2-2
CDR3aa: CASSQRDRGPNQPQHF; CDR3nt: TGCGCCAGCAGCCAAAGGGACAGGGGGCCCAATCAGCCCCAGCATTTT; v_gene: TRBV4-1; d_gene: TRBD1; abundance: many; j_gene: TRBJ1-5
CDR3aa: CASGLVQQGNGYTF; CDR3nt: TGTGCTAGTGGTTTGGTACAACAGGGGAATGGCTACACCTTC; v_gene: TRBV12-5; d_gene: TRBD1; abundance: many; j_gene: TRBJ1-2
CDR3aa: CSVHYGGPTGELFF; CDR3nt: TGCAGCGTTCATTACGGGGGGCCCACCGGGGAGCTGTTTTTT; v_gene: TRBV29-1; d_gene: NA; abundance: few; j_gene: TRBJ2-2
CDR3aa: CASGLGLYEQYF; CDR3nt: TGTGCCAGCGGACTAGGACTATACGAGCAGTACTTC; v_gene: TRBV6-1; d_gene: TRBD2; abundance: many; j_gene: TRBJ2-7
CDR3aa: CASSRDRVNYGYTF; CDR3nt: TGTGCCAGTAGTAGGGACAGGGTCAACTATGGCTACACCTTC; v_gene: TRBV19; d_gene: TRBD1; abundance: many; j_gene: TRBJ1-2
CDR3aa: CASSLGQGFMLGTQYF; CDR3nt: TGTGCCAGCAGCTTAGGACAGGGGTTTATGCTCGGTACGCAGTATTTT; v_gene: TRBV13; d_gene: TRBD1; abundance: many; j_gene: TRBJ2-3
CDR3aa: CASSLVAGVGNSPLHF; CDR3nt: TGTGCCAGCAGCTTAGTGGCCGGGGTCGGAAATTCACCCCTCCACTTT; v_gene: TRBV7-8; d_gene: NA; abundance: many; j_gene: TRBJ1-6
CDR3aa: CASSSPNDSGPNYGYTF; CDR3nt: TGTGCCAGCAGTTCTCCGAACGACAGCGGCCCGAACTATGGCTACACCTTC; v_gene: TRBV28; d_gene: NA; abundance: many; j_gene: TRBJ1-2
CDR3aa: CTSSPQLAGVTDTQYF; CDR3nt: TGTACCAGCAGTCCCCAACTAGCGGGGGTCACAGATACGCAGTATTTT; v_gene: TRBV27; d_gene: TRBD2; abundance: many; j_gene: TRBJ2-3
CDR3aa: CASSSSPSWTGNTIYF; CDR3nt: TGTGCCAGCTCATCCAGCCCCTCATGGACTGGAAACACCATATATTTT; v_gene: TRBV18; d_gene: NA; abundance: many; j_gene: TRBJ1-3
CDR3aa: CASNPTVRTSGGAQDNEQFF; CDR3nt: TGTGCCAGCAACCCAACGGTGAGGACTAGCGGGGGGGCTCAAGACAATGAGCAGTTCTTC; v_gene: TRBV28; d_gene: TRBD2; abundance: NA; j_gene: TRBJ2-1